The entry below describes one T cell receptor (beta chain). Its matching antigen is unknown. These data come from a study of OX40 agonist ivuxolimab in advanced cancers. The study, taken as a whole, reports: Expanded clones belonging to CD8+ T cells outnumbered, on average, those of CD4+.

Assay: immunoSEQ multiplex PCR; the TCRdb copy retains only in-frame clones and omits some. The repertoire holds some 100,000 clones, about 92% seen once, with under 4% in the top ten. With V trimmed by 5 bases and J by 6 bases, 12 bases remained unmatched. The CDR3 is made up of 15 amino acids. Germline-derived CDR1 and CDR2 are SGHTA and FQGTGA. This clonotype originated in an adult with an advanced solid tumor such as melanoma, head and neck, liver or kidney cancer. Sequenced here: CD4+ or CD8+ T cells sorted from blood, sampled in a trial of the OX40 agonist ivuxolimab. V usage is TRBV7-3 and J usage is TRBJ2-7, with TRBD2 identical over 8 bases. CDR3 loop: CASSPSGRGQFEQYF. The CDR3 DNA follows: TGTGCCAGCAGCCCAAGCGGGAGAGGCCAATTCGAGCAGTACTTC.